This T cell receptor beta chain was sequenced for a study of regulatory T cells in long-lasting Graves disease. Study-level background: Disease was considered persistent Graves' disease after over 5 years of antithyroid drugs (with positive TSH receptor antibodies).

Time point meaning: persistent/refractory GD, antithyroid drugs over 5 years with positive TRAb. RNA from PBMCs was the source of the TCR library. An endocrinology department in Xi'an, China, recruited the patients. The study, taken as a whole, reports: Peripheral blood alone, not thyroid tissue, underwent study.

Building of the TCR beta libraries involved iRepertoire HTBI primers and Arm-PCR of CDR3 regions. TCRdb re-analysed the multiplex PCR reads in MiXCR, keeping a single row per CDR3 protein. The table has roughly 700,000 distinct CDR3 sequences, 30% seen once; the top ten hold about 40%. This clonotype was counted many times. What it recognizes is unknown. CDR3 length: 13 residues. Germline loops: CDR1 SGHTA, CDR2 FQGNSA. V shed 5 bases and J 8 bases; nucleotides not matched to a gene: 8. The sequence was collected from a female donor with Graves disease. V usage is TRBV7-2 and J usage is TRBJ1-1, with 7 bases fitting TRBD1. This specimen was peripheral blood mononuclear cells (PBMCs), taken when the disease was refractory, from a patient treated with antithyroid drugs. The CDR3 sequence is CASSPGQVGEAFF. The CDR3 DNA reads as TGTGCCAGCAGCCCCGGACAGGTCGGGGAAGCTTTCTTT.